Listed below are T cell receptor beta chains from one sample, sequenced in a study of blood T cell dynamics during melanoma immunotherapy. Profiling relied on immunoSEQ multiplex PCR, and the TCRdb table lists in-frame clones only, not all of them. In the table there are about 19,000 clones, around nine tenths of which are singletons. The sequenced sample was blood, obtained from a patient treated with checkpoint blockade. Receptor source: a human donor with melanoma. Both conserved end residues are part of each CDR3. D genes are given only for firm matches. Size values are once, few and many counts, or a class for expanded clones, and some rows have none.

CDR3nt: TGTGCCAGCAGTGGGAACAGGGGAAGGTCCTACGAGCAGTACTTC
CDR3aa: CASSGNRGRSYEQYF
j_gene: TRBJ2-7
d_gene: TRBD1
abundance: .
v_gene: TRBV28

CDR3nt: TGTGCCAGCAGCTTAGGATTCAGCGGGAGCCGCTACGAGCAGTACTTC
CDR3aa: CASSLGFSGSRYEQYF
j_gene: TRBJ2-7
d_gene: TRBD2
abundance: .
v_gene: TRBV7-2

CDR3nt: TGCAGCGTCCACACGGAGGTGACAGGGGGCTTCATTAGCTATGGCTACACCTTC
CDR3aa: CSVHTEVTGGFISYGYTF
j_gene: TRBJ1-2
d_gene: TRBD1
abundance: .
v_gene: TRBV29-1

CDR3nt: TGTGCCAGCAGCCCGGACGGAGACACTGAAGCTTTCTTT
CDR3aa: CASSPDGDTEAFF
j_gene: TRBJ1-1
d_gene: .
abundance: .
v_gene: TRBV14

CDR3nt: TGTGCCAGCAGCTTATACATCGATCAGCCCCAGCATTTT
CDR3aa: CASSLYIDQPQHF
j_gene: TRBJ1-5
d_gene: .
abundance: .
v_gene: TRBV7-9

CDR3nt: TGTGCCAGTAGTAAACCGGGAATCTACAATGAGCAGTTCTTC
CDR3aa: CASSKPGIYNEQFF
j_gene: TRBJ2-1
d_gene: .
abundance: once
v_gene: TRBV19

CDR3nt: TGCGCCAGCAGCTTGGAGGCAGGGAGAGGCGACGGCTACACCTTC
CDR3aa: CASSLEAGRGDGYTF
j_gene: TRBJ1-2
d_gene: .
abundance: .
v_gene: TRBV5-1

CDR3nt: TGCAGCGTGGCAGGGGTCTCTAGCACAGATACGCAGTATTTT
CDR3aa: CSVAGVSSTDTQYF
j_gene: TRBJ2-3
d_gene: .
abundance: .
v_gene: TRBV29-1

CDR3nt: TGTGCCAGCACCGGTTCCGGGGGATATGGCTACACCTTC
CDR3aa: CASTGSGGYGYTF
j_gene: TRBJ1-2
d_gene: .
abundance: .
v_gene: TRBV28

CDR3nt: TGTGCCAGCAGCTTGGCGGGCGGGAGGGCCGATACGCAGTATTTT
CDR3aa: CASSLAGGRADTQYF
j_gene: TRBJ2-3
d_gene: TRBD2
abundance: .
v_gene: TRBV7-3

CDR3nt: TGTGCCTGGAGGATTCAGGGAAATCACTATGGCTACACCTTC
CDR3aa: CAWRIQGNHYGYTF
j_gene: TRBJ1-2
d_gene: .
abundance: .
v_gene: TRBV30

CDR3nt: TGTGCCATCCGTGCGGGAGGGAATAACGAGCAGTACTTC
CDR3aa: CAIRAGGNNEQYF
j_gene: TRBJ2-7
d_gene: TRBD2
abundance: .
v_gene: TRBV10-3

CDR3nt: TGTGCCAGCAGTGACGTTGACAGGTCCCCGGCTAGCGGGAGAGGTAGTAGTGAGCAGTTCTTC
CDR3aa: CASSDVDRSPASGRGSSEQFF
j_gene: TRBJ2-1
d_gene: TRBD2
abundance: .
v_gene: TRBV2

CDR3nt: TGTGCCACCAGCAGTGCGGGTCACAATGAGCAGTTCTTC
CDR3aa: CATSSAGHNEQFF
j_gene: TRBJ2-1
d_gene: .
abundance: .
v_gene: TRBV15

CDR3nt: TGTGCCAGCAGTGTACAGGACTACACCGGGGAGCTGTTTTTT
CDR3aa: CASSVQDYTGELFF
j_gene: TRBJ2-2
d_gene: .
abundance: .
v_gene: TRBV9

CDR3nt: TGTGCCAGCAGCTGGGGACTAGAGGGGGATACGCAGTATTTT
CDR3aa: CASSWGLEGDTQYF
j_gene: TRBJ2-3
d_gene: TRBD2
abundance: .
v_gene: TRBV5-5

CDR3nt: TGTGCCAGCAACCGACTAGTCTACGAGCAGTACTTC
CDR3aa: CASNRLVYEQYF
j_gene: TRBJ2-7
d_gene: .
abundance: .
v_gene: TRBV28

CDR3nt: TGTGCCAGCAGTTTGGCAGGGGGCGGGTATGGCTACACCTTC
CDR3aa: CASSLAGGGYGYTF
j_gene: TRBJ1-2
d_gene: TRBD1
abundance: .
v_gene: TRBV27

CDR3nt: TGTGCCAGCAGTTACGGCACTGAAGCTTTCTTT
CDR3aa: CASSYGTEAFF
j_gene: TRBJ1-1
d_gene: .
abundance: .
v_gene: TRBV6-5

CDR3nt: TGTGCCAGCAGCCAAGAGATGCCGATAACCGGGGAGCTGTTTTTT
CDR3aa: CASSQEMPITGELFF
j_gene: TRBJ2-2
d_gene: .
abundance: .
v_gene: TRBV4-2

CDR3nt: TGTGCCAGCAGTGAAGTGGCGGCCCTCCAAGAGACCCAGTACTTC
CDR3aa: CASSEVAALQETQYF
j_gene: TRBJ2-5
d_gene: .
abundance: .
v_gene: TRBV2

CDR3nt: TGTGCCAGCAGCCCCACCGGGACCCAGGGGTCCGAGCAGTTCTTC
CDR3aa: CASSPTGTQGSEQFF
j_gene: TRBJ2-1
d_gene: .
abundance: .
v_gene: TRBV7-3

CDR3nt: TGTGCCAGCAGCTATGATTGGCCACAAAGTCGGGCCAACGTCCTGACTTTC
CDR3aa: CASSYDWPQSRANVLTF
j_gene: TRBJ2-6
d_gene: .
abundance: .
v_gene: TRBV7-7

CDR3nt: TGTGCCAGCAGCTCCAGGACTAGCGGGGTCTACGAGCAGTACTTC
CDR3aa: CASSSRTSGVYEQYF
j_gene: TRBJ2-7
d_gene: TRBD2
abundance: .
v_gene: TRBV11-2

CDR3nt: TGCAGCGGTAGACAGGGGGTCTTAAACATTCAGTACTTC
CDR3aa: CSGRQGVLNIQYF
j_gene: TRBJ2-4
d_gene: TRBD1
abundance: .
v_gene: TRBV29-1

CDR3nt: TGTGCCAGCACCCATGGGACGAGGGGGAGAGGAAACACCATATATTTT
CDR3aa: CASTHGTRGRGNTIYF
j_gene: TRBJ1-3
d_gene: .
abundance: .
v_gene: TRBV11-2

CDR3nt: TGTGCCAGCAGCCCCCCGAGGGGAGGGAACACCGGGGAGCTGTTTTTT
CDR3aa: CASSPPRGGNTGELFF
j_gene: TRBJ2-2
d_gene: .
abundance: .
v_gene: TRBV7-3

CDR3nt: TGTGCCAGCAGTGAATATGACGGACCTGGAAACACCATATATTTT
CDR3aa: CASSEYDGPGNTIYF
j_gene: TRBJ1-3
d_gene: .
abundance: .
v_gene: TRBV2

CDR3nt: TGCGCCAGCAGCCTGGACTGGATCTCCTACAATGAGCAGTTCTTC
CDR3aa: CASSLDWISYNEQFF
j_gene: TRBJ2-1
d_gene: .
abundance: .
v_gene: TRBV4-3

CDR3nt: TGCGCCAGCAGCCAAGTATTCCTTCAAGCCACAGATACGCAGTATTTT
CDR3aa: CASSQVFLQATDTQYF
j_gene: TRBJ2-3
d_gene: .
abundance: .
v_gene: TRBV4-1

CDR3nt: TGCGCCAGCAGCCAAGGGGAACTAGCGAGTAATGAGCAGTTCTTC
CDR3aa: CASSQGELASNEQFF
j_gene: TRBJ2-1
d_gene: TRBD2
abundance: .
v_gene: TRBV4-1

CDR3nt: TGTGCCAGCAGCCCATCCCAAGAGACCCAGTACTTC
CDR3aa: CASSPSQETQYF
j_gene: TRBJ2-5
d_gene: .
abundance: .
v_gene: TRBV5-4

CDR3nt: TGTGCCAGCAGTGAAGTGCTACCCACAGATACGCAGTATTTT
CDR3aa: CASSEVLPTDTQYF
j_gene: TRBJ2-3
d_gene: .
abundance: .
v_gene: TRBV2

CDR3nt: TGTGCCAGCAGTTTATCGGGCCAATCGGGTCAGCCCCAGCATTTT
CDR3aa: CASSLSGQSGQPQHF
j_gene: TRBJ1-5
d_gene: .
abundance: .
v_gene: TRBV27

CDR3nt: TGTGCCAGCTCACTCGCAATCGGGACAGAAACAGATACGCAGTATTTT
CDR3aa: CASSLAIGTETDTQYF
j_gene: TRBJ2-3
d_gene: TRBD1
abundance: .
v_gene: TRBV18

CDR3nt: TGCGCCAGCCGGGACTGGGACTCTGGGGCCAACGTCCTGACTTTC
CDR3aa: CASRDWDSGANVLTF
j_gene: TRBJ2-6
d_gene: .
abundance: .
v_gene: TRBV5-1

CDR3nt: TGTGCCAGCAGCTCAAGTGAGGCAGGGCTATGGACTGAAGCTTTCTTT
CDR3aa: CASSSSEAGLWTEAFF
j_gene: TRBJ1-1
d_gene: .
abundance: .
v_gene: TRBV11-2

CDR3nt: TGTGCCAGCAGTGCAGGCAGGGATCGCTACACCTTC
CDR3aa: CASSAGRDRYTF
j_gene: TRBJ1-2
d_gene: .
abundance: .
v_gene: TRBV6-5

CDR3nt: TGTGCCAGCAGCTTAATGACCCAAGAGACCCAGTACTTC
CDR3aa: CASSLMTQETQYF
j_gene: TRBJ2-5
d_gene: .
abundance: .
v_gene: TRBV7-2

CDR3nt: TGTGCCAGCAGCTCCCGGGGGAGCGGGAGTTCTGATACGCAGTATTTT
CDR3aa: CASSSRGSGSSDTQYF
j_gene: TRBJ2-3
d_gene: TRBD2
abundance: few
v_gene: TRBV7-2

CDR3nt: TGTGCCTGGAGTGGGGTCAGTACAGCTTTCTTT
CDR3aa: CAWSGVSTAFF
j_gene: TRBJ1-1
d_gene: .
abundance: .
v_gene: TRBV30

CDR3nt: TGTGCCAGCAGGTGGAGACTTGGGGAGACCCAGTACTTC
CDR3aa: CASRWRLGETQYF
j_gene: TRBJ2-5
d_gene: .
abundance: .
v_gene: TRBV2